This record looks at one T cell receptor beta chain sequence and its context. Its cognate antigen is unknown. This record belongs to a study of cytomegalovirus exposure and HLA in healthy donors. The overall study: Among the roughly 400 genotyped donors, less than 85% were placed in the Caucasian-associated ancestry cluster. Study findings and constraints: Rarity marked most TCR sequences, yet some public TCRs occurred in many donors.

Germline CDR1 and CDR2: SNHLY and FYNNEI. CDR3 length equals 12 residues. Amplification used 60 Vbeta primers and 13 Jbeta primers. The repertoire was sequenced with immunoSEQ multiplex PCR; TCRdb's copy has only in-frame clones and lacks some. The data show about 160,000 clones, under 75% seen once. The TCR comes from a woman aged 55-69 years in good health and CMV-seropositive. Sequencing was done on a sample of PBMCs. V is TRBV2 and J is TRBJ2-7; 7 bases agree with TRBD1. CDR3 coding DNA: TGTGCCAGCAGTGAAGCCACAGGGGTCCTATGGGTC. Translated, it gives CASSEATGVLWV.